Each of the 4 T cell receptor beta chains below was sequenced from the same sample in a study of monozygotic twins with inflammatory bowel disease. No DNA is given; TCRdb re-called the 5' RACE reads and lists each CDR3 protein once. The sample table includes about 440,000 distinct CDR3 sequences. The sequenced sample was blood. The receptors here all came from a human donor with ulcerative colitis or Crohn's disease, or a healthy co-twin of an affected twin (not recorded which).

The chain is built from TRBV12-3 or TRBV12-4 and TRBJ1-3; the TCRdb call, TRBD1, lacks DNA for checking. The CDR3 extends over 14 amino acids. This CDR3 is CASSRTGDGNTIYF.

CDR3 amino acids: CASSYSGTPGYEQYF. The rearrangement joins TRBV5-1 to TRBJ2-7; the TRBD1 assignment by TCRdb is unverifiable without DNA. This CDR3 comprises 15 residues. CDR1 and CDR2 from the germline V gene are SGHRS and YFSETQ.

The V gene is TRBV20-1, the J gene TRBJ2-1; checking the TCRdb D call of TRBD1 is not possible without DNA. CDR1 is DFQATT and CDR2 is SNEGSKA in the germline V gene (reference sequence). The CDR3 loop spans 17 amino acids. The CDR3 reads CSARDPTGGGLYNEQFF.

The V call is TRBV19, the J call TRBJ1-1. The CDR3 extends over 15 amino acids. Germline loops: CDR1 LNHDA, CDR2 SQIVND (reference sequence). The CDR3 sequence: CASSIEEGTYTEAFF.